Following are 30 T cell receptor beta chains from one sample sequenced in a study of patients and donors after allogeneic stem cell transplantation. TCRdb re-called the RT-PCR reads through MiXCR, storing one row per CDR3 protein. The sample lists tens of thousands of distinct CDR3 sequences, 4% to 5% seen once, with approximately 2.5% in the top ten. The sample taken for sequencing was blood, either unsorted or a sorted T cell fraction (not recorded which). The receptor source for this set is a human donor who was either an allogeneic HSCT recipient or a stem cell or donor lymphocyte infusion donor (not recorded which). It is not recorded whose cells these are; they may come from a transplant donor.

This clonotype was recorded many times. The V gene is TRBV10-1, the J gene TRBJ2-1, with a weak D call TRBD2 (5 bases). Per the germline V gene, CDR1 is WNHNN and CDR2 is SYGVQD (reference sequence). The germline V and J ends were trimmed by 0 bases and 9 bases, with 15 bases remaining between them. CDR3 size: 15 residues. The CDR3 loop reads CASSESGSEGVEQFF. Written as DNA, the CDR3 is TGCGCCAGCAGTGAGTCGGGATCCGAGGGAGTTGAGCAGTTCTTC.

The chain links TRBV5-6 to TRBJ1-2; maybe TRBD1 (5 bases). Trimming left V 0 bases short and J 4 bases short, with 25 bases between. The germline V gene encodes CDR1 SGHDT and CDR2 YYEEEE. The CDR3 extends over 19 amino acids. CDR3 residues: CASSLGVPGGPPSSYGYTF. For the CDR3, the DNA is TGTGCCAGCAGCTTGGGGGTACCGGGGGGACCACCTTCTAGCTATGGCTACACCTTC.

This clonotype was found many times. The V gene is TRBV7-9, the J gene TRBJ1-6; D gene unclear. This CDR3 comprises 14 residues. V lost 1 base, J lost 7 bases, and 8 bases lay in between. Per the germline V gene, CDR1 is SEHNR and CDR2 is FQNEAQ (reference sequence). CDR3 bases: TGTGCCAGCAGCTTAGGCCTCGAAAATTCACCCCTCCACTTT. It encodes CASSLGLENSPLHF.

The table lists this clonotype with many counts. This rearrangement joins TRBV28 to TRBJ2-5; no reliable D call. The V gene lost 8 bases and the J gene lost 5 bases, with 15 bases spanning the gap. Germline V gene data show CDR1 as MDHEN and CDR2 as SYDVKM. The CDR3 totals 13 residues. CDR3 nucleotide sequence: TGTGCCAGCCAGACTTATCGGACGGAGACCCAGTACTTC. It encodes CASQTYRTETQYF.

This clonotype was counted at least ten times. The CDR3 DNA sequence: TGCGCCAGCAGCCAAGATGGGACTTACGACTACGAGCAGTACTTC. This gives the protein CASSQDGTYDYEQYF. The gene calls are TRBV4-1 and TRBJ2-7, with TRBD2 as a possible D gene (6 bases). The CDR3 loop spans 15 amino acids. Looked up from germline, CDR1 is MGHRA and CDR2 is YSYEKL. Trimming shortened V by 0 bases and J by 3 bases, and 12 bases separated the two germline ends.

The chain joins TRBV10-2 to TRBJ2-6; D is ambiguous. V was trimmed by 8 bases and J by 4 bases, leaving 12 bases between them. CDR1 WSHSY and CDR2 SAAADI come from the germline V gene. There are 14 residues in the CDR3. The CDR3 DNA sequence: TGCGCCAGCCTACCTGTGTGGGGGGCCAACGTCCTGACTTTC. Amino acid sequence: CASLPVWGANVLTF.

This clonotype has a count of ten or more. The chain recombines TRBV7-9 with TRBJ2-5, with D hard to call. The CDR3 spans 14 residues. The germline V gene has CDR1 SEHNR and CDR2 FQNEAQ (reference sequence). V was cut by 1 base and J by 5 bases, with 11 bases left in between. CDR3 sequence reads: CASSLGRQRETQYF. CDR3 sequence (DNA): TGTGCCAGCAGCTTAGGCAGGCAAAGGGAGACCCAGTACTTC.

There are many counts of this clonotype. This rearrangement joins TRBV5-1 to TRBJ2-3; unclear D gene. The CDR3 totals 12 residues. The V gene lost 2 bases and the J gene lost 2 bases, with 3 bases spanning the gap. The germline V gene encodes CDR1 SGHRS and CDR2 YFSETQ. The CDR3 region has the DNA TGCGCCAGCAGCTTCAACACAGATACGCAGTATTTT. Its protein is CASSFNTDTQYF.

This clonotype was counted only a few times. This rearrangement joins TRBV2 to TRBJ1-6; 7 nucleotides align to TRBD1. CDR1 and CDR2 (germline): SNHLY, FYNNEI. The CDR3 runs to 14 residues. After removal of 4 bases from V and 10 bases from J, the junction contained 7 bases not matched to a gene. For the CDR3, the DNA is TGTGCCAGCAGTGGACAGGGAAGGGGATCACCCCTCCACTTT. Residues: CASSGQGRGSPLHF.

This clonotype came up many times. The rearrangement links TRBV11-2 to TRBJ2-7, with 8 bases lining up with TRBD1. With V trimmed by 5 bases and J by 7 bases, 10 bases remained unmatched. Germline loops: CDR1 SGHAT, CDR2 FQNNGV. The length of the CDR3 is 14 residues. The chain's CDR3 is CASSPGTGQWEQYF. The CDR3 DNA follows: TGTGCCAGCAGCCCGGGGACAGGCCAGTGGGAGCAGTACTTC.

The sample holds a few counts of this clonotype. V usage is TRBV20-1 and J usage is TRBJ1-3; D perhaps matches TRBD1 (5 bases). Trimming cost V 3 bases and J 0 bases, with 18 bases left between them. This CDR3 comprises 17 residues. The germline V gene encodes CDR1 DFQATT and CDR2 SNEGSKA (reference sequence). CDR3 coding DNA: TGCAGTGCTAGTACTTTGGGGGAGACCTTCTCTGGAAACACCATATATTTT. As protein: CSASTLGETFSGNTIYF.

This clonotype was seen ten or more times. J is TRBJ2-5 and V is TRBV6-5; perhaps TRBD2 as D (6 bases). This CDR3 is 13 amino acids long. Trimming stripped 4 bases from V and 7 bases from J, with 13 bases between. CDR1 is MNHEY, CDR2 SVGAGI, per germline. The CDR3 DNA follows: TGTGCCAGCAGTTTTGGGGGAGCGGGGACCCAGTACTTC. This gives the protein CASSFGGAGTQYF.

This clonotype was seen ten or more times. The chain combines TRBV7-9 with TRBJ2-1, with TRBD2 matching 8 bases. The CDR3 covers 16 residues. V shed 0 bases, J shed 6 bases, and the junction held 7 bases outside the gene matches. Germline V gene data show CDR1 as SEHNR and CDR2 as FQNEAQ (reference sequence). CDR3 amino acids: CASSLAWRGARNEQFF. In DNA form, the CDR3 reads TGTGCCAGCAGCTTAGCCTGGCGGGGGGCCCGCAATGAGCAGTTCTTC.

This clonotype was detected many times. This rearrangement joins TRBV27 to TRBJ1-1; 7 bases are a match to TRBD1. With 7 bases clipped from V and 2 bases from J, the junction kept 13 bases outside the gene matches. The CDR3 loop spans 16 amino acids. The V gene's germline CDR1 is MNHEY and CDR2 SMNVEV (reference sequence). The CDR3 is CASKHSRGVLNTEAFF. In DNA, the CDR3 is TGTGCCAGCAAGCATTCCAGGGGGGTCTTAAACACTGAAGCTTTCTTT.

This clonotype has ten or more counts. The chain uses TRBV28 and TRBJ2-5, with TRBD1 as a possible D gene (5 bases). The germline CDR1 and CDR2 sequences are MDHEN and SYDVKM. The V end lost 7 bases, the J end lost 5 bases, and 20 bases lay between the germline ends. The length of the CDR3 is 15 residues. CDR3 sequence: CASTISGRAFETQYF. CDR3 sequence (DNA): TGTGCCAGCACCATTAGTGGCAGGGCATTCGAGACCCAGTACTTC.

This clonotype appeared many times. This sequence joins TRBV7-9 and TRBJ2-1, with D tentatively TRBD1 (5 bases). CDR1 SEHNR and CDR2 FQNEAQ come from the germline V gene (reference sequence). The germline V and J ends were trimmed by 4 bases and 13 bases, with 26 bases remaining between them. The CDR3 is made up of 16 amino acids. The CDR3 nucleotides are TGTGCCAGCAGCTACCCGTCTTTGCAGGGAATCTTGGTCCAGTTCTTC. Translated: CASSYPSLQGILVQFF. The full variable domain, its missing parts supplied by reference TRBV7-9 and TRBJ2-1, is DTGVSQNPRHKITKRGQNVTFRCDPISEHNRLYWYRQTLGQGPEFLTYFQNEAQLEKSRLLSDRFSAERPKGSFSTLEIQRTEQGDSAMYLCASSYPSLQGILVQFFGPGTRLTVL.

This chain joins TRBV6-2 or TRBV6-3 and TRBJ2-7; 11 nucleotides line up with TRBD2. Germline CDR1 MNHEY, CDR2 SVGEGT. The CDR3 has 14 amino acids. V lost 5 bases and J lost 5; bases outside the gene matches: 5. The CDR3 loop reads CASSLSGRAHEQYF. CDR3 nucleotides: TGTGCCAGCAGTCTTAGCGGGAGGGCCCACGAGCAGTACTTC.

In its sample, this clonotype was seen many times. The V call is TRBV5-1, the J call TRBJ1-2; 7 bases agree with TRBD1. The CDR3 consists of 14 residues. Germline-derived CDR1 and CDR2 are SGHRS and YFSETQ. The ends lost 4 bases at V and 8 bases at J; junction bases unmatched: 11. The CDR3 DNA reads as TGCGCCAGCAGCGTCGGACAGGACTCGAGGGGCTACACCTTC. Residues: CASSVGQDSRGYTF. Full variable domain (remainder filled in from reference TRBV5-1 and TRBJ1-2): KAGVTQTPRYLIKTRGQQVTLSCSPISGHRSVSWYQQTPGQGLQFLFEYFSETQRNKGNFPGRFSGRQFSNSRSEMNVSTLELGDSALYLCASSVGQDSRGYTFGSGTRLTVV.

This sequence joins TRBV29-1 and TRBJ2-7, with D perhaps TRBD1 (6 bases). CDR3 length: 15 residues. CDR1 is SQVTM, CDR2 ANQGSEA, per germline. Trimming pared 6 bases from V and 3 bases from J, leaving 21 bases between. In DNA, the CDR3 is TGCAGCGTCTCGGCCAGCACTACAGGGATCTACGAGCAGTACTTC. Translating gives CSVSASTTGIYEQYF.

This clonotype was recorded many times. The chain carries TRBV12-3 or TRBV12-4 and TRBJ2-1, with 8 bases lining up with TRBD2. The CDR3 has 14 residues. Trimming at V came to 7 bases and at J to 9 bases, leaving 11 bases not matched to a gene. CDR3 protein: CASNRAGVLVEQFF. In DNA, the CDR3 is TGTGCCAGCAACAGAGCGGGAGTGTTGGTTGAGCAGTTCTTC.

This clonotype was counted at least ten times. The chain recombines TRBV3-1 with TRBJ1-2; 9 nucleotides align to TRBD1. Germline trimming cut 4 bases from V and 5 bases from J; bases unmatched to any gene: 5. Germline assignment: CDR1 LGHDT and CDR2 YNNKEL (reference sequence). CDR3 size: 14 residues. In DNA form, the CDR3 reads TGTGCCAGCAGCCTCGGGACAGGGACATATGGCTACACCTTC. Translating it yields CASSLGTGTYGYTF.

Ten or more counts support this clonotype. CDR3 region: CAISGNGARSEQYF. The DNA of the CDR3 is TGTGCCATCAGTGGGAATGGCGCCCGGAGCGAGCAGTACTTC. V and J are TRBV10-3 and TRBJ2-7; D ambiguous. V was trimmed by 4 bases and J by 6 bases, leaving 16 bases between them. The CDR3 consists of 14 residues. Germline assignment: CDR1 ENHRY and CDR2 SYGVKD.

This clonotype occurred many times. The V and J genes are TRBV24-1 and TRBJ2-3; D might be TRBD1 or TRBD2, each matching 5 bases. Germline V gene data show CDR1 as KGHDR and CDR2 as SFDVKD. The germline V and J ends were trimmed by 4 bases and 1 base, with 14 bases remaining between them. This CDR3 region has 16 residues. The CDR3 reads CATSDSRGFGTDTQYF. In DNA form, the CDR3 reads TGTGCCACCAGTGACTCGAGGGGTTTTGGCACAGATACGCAGTATTTT.

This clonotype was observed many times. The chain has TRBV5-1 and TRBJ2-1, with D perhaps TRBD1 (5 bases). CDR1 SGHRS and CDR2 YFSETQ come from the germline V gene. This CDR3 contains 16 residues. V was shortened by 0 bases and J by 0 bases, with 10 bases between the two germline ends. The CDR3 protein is CASSLAGPSSYNEQFF. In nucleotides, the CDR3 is TGCGCCAGCAGCTTGGCAGGGCCGAGCTCCTACAATGAGCAGTTCTTC.

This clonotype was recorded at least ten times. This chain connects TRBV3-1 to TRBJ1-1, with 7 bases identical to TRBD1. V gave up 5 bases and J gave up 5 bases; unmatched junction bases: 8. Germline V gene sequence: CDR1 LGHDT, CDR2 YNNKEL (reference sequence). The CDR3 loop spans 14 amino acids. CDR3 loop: CASSSRQGLTEAFF. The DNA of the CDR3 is TGTGCCAGCAGCTCGCGACAGGGATTGACTGAAGCTTTCTTT.

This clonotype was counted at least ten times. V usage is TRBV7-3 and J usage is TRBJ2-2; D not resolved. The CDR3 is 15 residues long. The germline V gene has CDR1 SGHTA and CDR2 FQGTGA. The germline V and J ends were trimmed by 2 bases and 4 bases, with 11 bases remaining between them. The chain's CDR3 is CASSLGQASTGELFF. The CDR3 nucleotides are TGTGCCAGCAGCTTAGGGCAGGCAAGCACCGGGGAGCTGTTTTTT.

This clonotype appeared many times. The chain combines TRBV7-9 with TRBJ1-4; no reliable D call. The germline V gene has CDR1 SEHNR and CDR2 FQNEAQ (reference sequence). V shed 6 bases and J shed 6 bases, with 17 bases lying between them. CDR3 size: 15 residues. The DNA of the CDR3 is TGTGCCAGCAGGCCCTTTTCAACTTTTGATGAAAAACTGTTTTTT. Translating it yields CASRPFSTFDEKLFF.

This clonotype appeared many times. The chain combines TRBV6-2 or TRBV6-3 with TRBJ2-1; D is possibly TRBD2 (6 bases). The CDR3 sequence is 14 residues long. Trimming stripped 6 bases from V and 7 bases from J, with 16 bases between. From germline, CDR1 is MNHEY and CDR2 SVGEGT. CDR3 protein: CASRLGGLGNEQFF. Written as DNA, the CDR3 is TGTGCCAGCAGGCTGGGGGGACTGGGGAATGAGCAGTTCTTC.

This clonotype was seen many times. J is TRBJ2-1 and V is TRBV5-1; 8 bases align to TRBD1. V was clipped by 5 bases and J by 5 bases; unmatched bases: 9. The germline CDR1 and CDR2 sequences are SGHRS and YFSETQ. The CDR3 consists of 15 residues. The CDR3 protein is CASRYGQGYNNEQFF. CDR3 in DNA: TGCGCCAGCAGATATGGACAGGGCTATAACAATGAGCAGTTCTTC.

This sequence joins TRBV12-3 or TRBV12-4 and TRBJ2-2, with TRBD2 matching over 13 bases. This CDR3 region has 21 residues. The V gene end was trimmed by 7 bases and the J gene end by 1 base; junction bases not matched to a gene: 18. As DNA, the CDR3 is TGTGCCAGCACCTCGCGCAAACGGGGACTAGCGGGACGCGAGAACACCGGGGAGCTGTTTTTT. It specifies CASTSRKRGLAGRENTGELFF.